A selection of T cell receptor beta chains follows, all from one sample in a study of cytomegalovirus exposure and HLA in healthy donors. The table came from immunoSEQ multiplex PCR; TCRdb's copy has only in-frame clones and leaves some out. Of fewer than 200,000 clones listed, almost 80% were seen once; the top ten hold around 1.3%. The source material was PBMCs. The source is a woman aged 50 to 60 in good health and CMV-seronegative. Each CDR3 is given with its conserved first and last residue. Fields, in order: V gene, clone size, J gene, D gene, CDR3 DNA, CDR3 protein. The D gene is left open where the match is weak. Size tells how often a clone was seen (once, few, many) or the class of an expanded clone, and some rows leave it out.

TRBV20-1,NA,TRBJ2-1,NA,TGCAGTGCTATAAAGCTTGGTGAGCAGTTCTTC,CSAIKLGEQFF
TRBV7-9,NA,TRBJ2-6,TRBD1,TGTGCCAGCAGCCCGAGGACAGGGGGCGCGGATGGGGCCAACGTCCTGACTTTC,CASSPRTGGADGANVLTF
TRBV10-1,NA,TRBJ2-5,NA,TGCGCCAGCAGTGAGTTCGAACGGGGTAACAAAGAGACCCAGTACTTC,CASSEFERGNKETQYF
TRBV10-2,NA,TRBJ2-1,TRBD2,TGCGCCAGCCGGTTAAGGGCTAGCGGGGGGGCCAATGAGCAGTTCTTC,CASRLRASGGANEQFF
TRBV4-2,NA,TRBJ2-7,NA,TGTGCCAGCAGCCAAGGGGGAACAGGGCTCCGAAACGAGCAGTACTTC,CASSQGGTGLRNEQYF
TRBV7-9,few,TRBJ2-5,TRBD2,TGTGCCAGCAGCTTAGGGGCTAGCGGGAGTTTGGAGACCCAGTACTTC,CASSLGASGSLETQYF
TRBV6-1,few,TRBJ2-2,TRBD1,TGTGCCAGCAGTGCTCCCAATACAGGGGCCCGCCGAACCGGGGAGCTGTTTTTT,CASSAPNTGARRTGELFF
TRBV7-3,NA,TRBJ2-1,NA,TGTGCCAGCAGCTTAACTACGGAGCACTCCTACAATGAGCAGTTCTTC,CASSLTTEHSYNEQFF
TRBV19,once,TRBJ1-1,NA,TGTGCCAGTAGTGAAAACAGGTACCGTAGACCGAACACTGAAGCTTTCTTT,CASSENRYRRPNTEAFF
TRBV6-5,once,TRBJ1-5,NA,TGTGCCAGCAGTTCTAGGGGAGGGGCCCATCAGCCCCAGCATTTT,CASSSRGGAHQPQHF
TRBV18,NA,TRBJ1-5,NA,TGTGCCAGCTCACCAGCGACATTTCAGCCCCAGCATTTT,CASSPATFQPQHF
TRBV11-3,NA,TRBJ2-1,TRBD2,TGTGCCAGCAGCTTAAAGACAGCGGGAACCTACAATGAGCAGTTCTTC,CASSLKTAGTYNEQFF
TRBV19,NA,TRBJ1-1,TRBD1,TGTGCCAGTACCGATGCGGGACAGCTTGAAGCTTTCTTT,CASTDAGQLEAFF
TRBV2,NA,TRBJ1-6,NA,TGTGCCAGCAGTTTGCCAACCTGGGCCCAGGAGGACTTAATTGGATATTCACCCCTCCACTTT,CASSLPTWAQEDLIGYSPLHF
TRBV30,once,TRBJ1-3,TRBD1,TGTGCCTGCACGGGACAGAGAGAACGAGGAAACACCATATATTTT,CACTGQRERGNTIYF
TRBV5-4,few,TRBJ2-2,TRBD1,TGTGCCAGCAGCTTACAGGGGGCGTGGACCGGGGAGCTGTTTTTT,CASSLQGAWTGELFF
TRBV9,NA,TRBJ1-4,TRBD1,TGTGCCAGCAGCTTGACAGGGTGGGCTAATGAAAAACTGTTTTTT,CASSLTGWANEKLFF
TRBV4-3,NA,TRBJ2-7,NA,TGCGCCAGCAGCCAACGTGGGGGGTCCTACGAGCAGTACTTC,CASSQRGGSYEQYF
TRBV28,NA,TRBJ1-1,NA,TGTGCCAGCAGTTCCCAGGGGTTGGGGGACACTGAAGCTTTCTTT,CASSSQGLGDTEAFF
TRBV5-1,NA,TRBJ1-2,NA,TGCGCCAGCAGCTTGGGGACATCTAGCTATGGCTACACCTTC,CASSLGTSSYGYTF
TRBV2,NA,TRBJ1-5,TRBD1,TGTGCCAGCCAGGGGGATAGCAATCAGCCCCAGCATTTT,CASQGDSNQPQHF
TRBV9,NA,TRBJ2-1,TRBD2,TGTGCCAGCAGCTTGAGGACTAGCGGGAGGGCCTTGGGATCCTACAATGAGCAGTTCTTC,CASSLRTSGRALGSYNEQFF
TRBV6-1,NA,TRBJ1-1,NA,TGTGCCAGCAGTGAATCTTTTGCAGGGATTGAAGCTTTCTTT,CASSESFAGIEAFF
TRBV5-1,once,TRBJ1-1,TRBD1,TGCGCCAGCAGCATGACAGGGCTGGACACTGAAGCTTTCTTT,CASSMTGLDTEAFF
TRBV9,NA,TRBJ2-1,TRBD2,TGTGCCAGCAGCGTAGGAGTTTTCGGACTAGCGGGAGTTGTGGTCTTC,CASSVGVFGLAGVVVF
TRBV19,NA,TRBJ1-4,NA,TGTGCCAGTAGTACGGACTTAGCTGAAAAACTGTTTTTT,CASSTDLAEKLFF
TRBV14,NA,TRBJ1-2,NA,TGTGCCAGCAGCCAACTAGAAGAACGCAGGGCCGGCTACACCTTC,CASSQLEERRAGYTF
TRBV28,NA,TRBJ1-5,NA,TGTGCCAGCAATCGGTGGCCCCAGCATTTT,CASNRWPQHF
TRBV5-1,NA,TRBJ2-7,TRBD2,TGCGCCAGCAGCTCGGGGACTAGCGGGAGGTCCTCCTACGAGCAGTACTTC,CASSSGTSGRSSYEQYF
TRBV6-5,NA,TRBJ1-4,NA,TGTGCCAGCAGTTATTCTACCGGGGGAGGGGAAAAACTGTTTTTT,CASSYSTGGGEKLFF
TRBV28,NA,TRBJ1-1,NA,TGTGCCAGCAGTTTAGGCCCAGGGGATTCCACTGAAGCTTTCTTT,CASSLGPGDSTEAFF
TRBV14,NA,TRBJ2-7,TRBD1,TGTGCCAGCACGATAGGACAGGGGGCCTACGAGCAGTACTTC,CASTIGQGAYEQYF
TRBV2,NA,TRBJ1-1,NA,TGTGCCAGCAGTCGGCGGAGGGAGGGGACTGAAGCTTTCTTT,CASSRRREGTEAFF